This TCR beta chain derives from a study of siplizumab effects on memory and regulatory T cells. Germline V CDR1 and CDR2: MNHEY, SMNVEV (reference sequence). V gave up 3 bases and J gave up 2 bases, with 18 bases separating them. The CDR3 is 17 residues long. Measured with immunoSEQ multiplex PCR; TCRdb has only the in-frame clones, and not every one. Of about 56,000 clones in the sample, 95% to 98% were seen once. The chain has TRBV27 and TRBJ2-3, with a tentative D call TRBD2 (5 bases). This clonotype was sampled from a human donor in good health. The source material was naive CD8+ T cells sorted from blood. CDR3 region: CASSLVPPDLPTDTQYF. CDR3 bases: TGTGCCAGCAGTTTGGTGCCCCCGGACTTACCCACAGATACGCAGTATTTT.